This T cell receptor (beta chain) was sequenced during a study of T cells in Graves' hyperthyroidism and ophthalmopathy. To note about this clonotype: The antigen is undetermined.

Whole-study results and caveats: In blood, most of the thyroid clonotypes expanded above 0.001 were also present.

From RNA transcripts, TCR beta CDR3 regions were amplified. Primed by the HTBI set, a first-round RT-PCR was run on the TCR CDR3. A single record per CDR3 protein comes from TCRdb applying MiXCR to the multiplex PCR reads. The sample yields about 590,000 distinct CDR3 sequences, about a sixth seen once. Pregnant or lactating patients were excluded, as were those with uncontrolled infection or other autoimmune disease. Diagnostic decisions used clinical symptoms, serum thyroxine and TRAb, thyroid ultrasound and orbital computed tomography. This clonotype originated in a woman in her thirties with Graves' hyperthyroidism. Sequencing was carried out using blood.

The CDR3, as DNA: TGCAGCGTCACTGACCCCGGGACAGGGGCCTACAATGAGCAGTTCTTC. This translates into CSVTDPGTGAYNEQFF. This chain connects TRBV29-1 to TRBJ2-1, with 10 bases that match TRBD1. The CDR3 covers 16 residues. Germline assignment: CDR1 SQVTM and CDR2 ANQGSEA. Trimming at V came to 6 bases and at J to 2 bases, leaving 10 bases not matched to a gene.